This T cell receptor beta chain was sequenced for a study of T-cell memory formation after mild COVID-19 listed by TCRdb under 2021. Looking at the study overall: Most TCR sequence clusters were specific to one of the two donors. In two donors, T-cell clones that expanded and contracted after mild COVID-19 were followed by sequencing TCRalpha and TCRbeta repertoires longitudinally. The cohort was made up of two young adult volunteers, one female and one male, who were previously healthy. Overall results and qualifications from the work: Clones contracting from day 15 to 85 had balanced CD4/CD8 phenotypes, while a second wave expanding from day 15 to 37 was biased towards CD4+. Whether the second-wave clones peaking on day 37 were SARS-CoV-2 specific was not confirmed. Some responding clones were detected in pre-infection memory, suggesting pre-existing cross-reactive memory T cells joined the SARS-CoV-2 response. Contracting CD4+ clones appeared mostly in the CM and EM memory subsets, whereas CD8+ clones were enriched in EMRA. The study covered only two mild cases, and larger cohorts including severe cases with pre-infection samples were considered necessary.

With respect to this clonotype: Its cognate antigen has yet to be identified. No base quality values were provided; no much bigger clone lies one nucleotide off.

The instrument was an Illumina NovaSeq 6000. Using 5'RACE with constant-segment primers, TCRalpha and TCRbeta cDNA libraries were constructed, with sample barcodes and unique molecular identifiers added in the process. RNA was extracted from every sample with Trizol reagent. Amplification of the libraries took two PCR steps, and the second step added a second sample barcode plus Illumina TruSeq adapters. Sequencing of libraries was performed on an Illumina NovaSeq with 2 x 150 bp paired-end reads. The paper's processing steps were these. Reads were demultiplexed and collapsed into UMI-guided consensus sequences with migec v1.2.7. With mixcr v2.1.11, UMI consensuses were aligned to TRA and TRB V and J templates and assembled into clonotypes. Clonotypes were classified as expanded or contracted when called significant by both edgeR and NoisET, with noise models trained on biological replicates. For edgeR calls, the cutoffs were a false discovery rate-adjusted p below 0.01 and a log2 fold-change threshold of 1. PCA with hierarchical clustering of max-normalized trajectories of the 1000 most abundant clonotypes was used as exploratory dynamics analysis. Separately sequenced CD4+ and CD8+ repertoires were used to assign the CD4 or CD8 phenotype of responding clones. The public reads were run again by TCRdb, first through fastp at Q25 and then through MiXCR, and only productive beta chains were kept. Rows with a matching CDR3 protein are joined into one entry that keeps the most common DNA and genes. V and J calls and clone size were set by TCRdb, not the authors. The sample table contains a few hundred thousand distinct CDR3 sequences; only one count was recorded for around 27% of them. Of the sample, about 14% is held by the ten largest clones.

Ficoll-Paque density gradient centrifugation was the method used to isolate PBMCs. Sequenced sample: PBMCs or a T cell subset sorted from them (not recorded which). The receptor's source is an adult woman who had mild COVID-19 (a few samples of this study predate the infection). The sample titles of this study are shuffled in the database, so cell type and time point are left out; the donor was told from shared clones.

CDR3 reads: CSARGVGTDTQYF. DNA sequence: TGCAGTGCTAGAGGGGTAGGGACAGATACGCAGTATTTT. The rearrangement joined TRBV20-1 to TRBJ2-3; the D gene is not confidently resolved. Spanning cysteine to phenylalanine, the CDR3 consists of 13 amino acids. Only the CDR3 portion is preserved as DNA: 39 bases, with reading frame beginning at the first base. Relative to germline, V is 1 base shorter and J is 3 bases shorter, with 8 bases between their ends. Via the germline V gene (reference sequence), CDR1 is DFQATT and CDR2 SNEGSKA.